The 24 T cell receptor beta chains reported below all come from one sample, sequenced in a study of cytomegalovirus exposure and HLA in healthy donors. This PCR relied on a set of 60 Vbeta primers and 13 Jbeta primers. Assay: immunoSEQ multiplex PCR; the TCRdb copy retains only in-frame clones and omits some. In the table there are approximately 150,000 clones, around 80% of which are singletons. Sequencing was carried out using PBMCs. The receptors derive from a female donor in good health and CMV-seronegative.

J is TRBJ1-2 and V is TRBV4-2; D is perhaps TRBD1 (6 bases). CDR1 is LGHNA, CDR2 YNFKEQ, per germline. CDR3 length: 14 amino acids. Trimming cost V 0 bases and J 8 bases, with 13 bases left between them. The DNA of the CDR3 is TGTGCCAGCAGCCAAGAGAGGGGGTTCGGCGGCTACACCTTC. As protein: CASSQERGFGGYTF.

In DNA, the CDR3 is TGTGCCAGCAGCCCGACCTTCCGTGGACAGAATGAGCAGTTCTTC. This gives the protein CASSPTFRGQNEQFF. The chain links TRBV13 to TRBJ2-1; D is perhaps TRBD1 (6 bases). CDR3 length: 15 residues. Germline CDR1 reads PRHDT; CDR2 reads FYEKMQ (reference sequence). V was clipped by 5 bases and J by 7 bases, with 18 bases between them.

In DNA, the CDR3 is TGCAGCGTTGGGGAGGGTGTAGCCGTCTATGGCTACACCTTC. Its translation is CSVGEGVAVYGYTF. The V call is TRBV29-1, the J call TRBJ1-2; D remains ambiguous. V lost 4 bases and J lost 4, with 16 bases in between. The germline gives CDR1 SQVTM, CDR2 ANQGSEA. The CDR3 is made up of 14 amino acids.

The V gene is TRBV4-1, the J gene TRBJ1-2, with D hard to call. The CDR3 has 16 residues. Germline CDR1 MGHRA, CDR2 YSYEKL. The V end was cut by 2 bases, the J end by 1 base, with 14 bases between. CDR3 protein: CASSQLRTRVNYGYTF. CDR3 nucleotides: TGCGCCAGCAGCCAACTCCGGACGAGGGTTAACTATGGCTACACCTTC.

In this sample, this clone turned up a few times. The rearrangement joins TRBV7-9 to TRBJ1-2; perhaps TRBD1 as D (5 bases). The CDR3 covers 13 residues. Germline values: CDR1 SEHNR, CDR2 FQNEAQ (reference sequence). Deletions cut 4 bases from V and 4 bases from J, with 10 bases between. The chain's CDR3 is CASSSTATYGYTF. CDR3 bases: TGTGCCAGCAGCTCGACAGCAACCTATGGCTACACCTTC. The whole variable domain, remainder taken from reference TRBV7-9 and TRBJ1-2, is DTGVSQNPRHKITKRGQNVTFRCDPISEHNRLYWYRQTLGQGPEFLTYFQNEAQLEKSRLLSDRFSAERPKGSFSTLEIQRTEQGDSAMYLCASSSTATYGYTFGSGTRLTVV.

The chain uses TRBV28 and TRBJ1-1; D is uncertain. In germline, CDR1 is MDHEN, CDR2 SYDVKM. Trimming shortened V by 5 bases and J by 9 bases, and 16 bases separated the two germline ends. The CDR3 covers 13 residues. This CDR3 reads CASSDPLPGKAFF. CDR3 nucleotide sequence: TGTGCCAGCAGTGATCCCCTCCCAGGCAAAGCTTTCTTT.

This rearrangement joins TRBV27 to TRBJ2-7; perhaps TRBD2 as D (5 bases). V shed 8 bases and J shed 3 bases, with 23 bases lying between them. The CDR3 sequence is 16 residues long. Germline V gene data show CDR1 as MNHEY and CDR2 as SMNVEV (reference sequence). The CDR3 nucleotides read TGTGCCAGCGCCCCCCGACTAAGCGGCTTTAGCTACGAGCAGTACTTC. Translated: CASAPRLSGFSYEQYF.

The V and J genes are TRBV7-9 and TRBJ1-4; 7 bases map to TRBD1. The CDR3 loop spans 14 amino acids. The V gene end was trimmed by 7 bases and the J gene end by 11 bases; junction bases not matched to a gene: 13. Per germline, CDR1 SEHNR and CDR2 FQNEAQ (reference sequence). CDR3 bases: TGTGCCAGCACTACCGACAGGGCGTATACGAAACTGTTTTTT. Translating it yields CASTTDRAYTKLFF.

This chain joins TRBV4-1 and TRBJ2-3; 10 nucleotides agree with TRBD1. The CDR3 sequence is 16 residues long. V trimming: 4 bases; J trimming: 7 bases; junction bases outside the gene matches: 11. CDR1 and CDR2 from the germline V gene are MGHRA and YSYEKL. CDR3 in amino acids: CASSPSETGGVNTQYF. CDR3 bases: TGCGCCAGCAGCCCAAGTGAGACAGGGGGCGTAAATACGCAGTATTTT.

This rearrangement joins TRBV5-5 to TRBJ1-2; 7 nucleotides line up with TRBD1. Germline CDR1 and CDR2: SGHKS and YYEKEE (reference sequence). The CDR3 is 17 amino acids. V gave up 0 bases and J gave up 4 bases; unmatched junction bases: 12. The CDR3 region is CASSLAERQGRSYGYTF. The CDR3 nucleotides read TGTGCCAGCAGCTTGGCCGAGAGACAGGGACGATCCTATGGCTACACCTTC.

The chain employs TRBV7-2 and TRBJ2-5; TRBD2 aligns across 8 bases. The end of the DNA aligns better with TRBJ2-7, so the J call may be wrong. Germline lookup yields CDR1 SGHTA and CDR2 FQGNSA. The CDR3 has 15 residues. In DNA, the CDR3 is TGTGCCAGCAGCACTGGAGGGGTAGCGGGGCGCGAGCAGTACTTC. It encodes CASSTGGVAGREQYF.

The rearrangement uses TRBV30 and TRBJ1-1; D may be TRBD1 (5 bases). CDR3 length equals 13 residues. Trimming cost V 6 bases and J 0 bases, with 11 bases left between them. Germline V gene lookup returns CDR1 GTSNPN and CDR2 SVGIG (reference sequence). The DNA for the CDR3 is TGTGCCTGCGGGGGAATTATGAACACTGAAGCTTTCTTT. This codes for CACGGIMNTEAFF.

The J gene is TRBJ2-7, the V gene TRBV10-1; 10 bases match TRBD1. Germline trimming cut 0 bases from V and 0 bases from J; bases unmatched to any gene: 11. This CDR3 comprises 19 residues. Germline-derived CDR1 and CDR2 are WNHNN and SYGVQD (reference sequence). DNA of the CDR3: TGCGCCAGCAGTGAGTCACTCCCGGGACAGGGGTCTTACTCCTACGAGCAGTACTTC. Its protein product is CASSESLPGQGSYSYEQYF.

The chain recombines TRBV30 with TRBJ2-7; 7 positions match TRBD2. This CDR3 contains 11 residues. Germline values: CDR1 GTSNPN, CDR2 SVGIG (reference sequence). V gave up 4 bases and J gave up 6 bases; unmatched junction bases: 3. The CDR3 is CAWMGGVEQYF. The CDR3, as DNA: TGTGCCTGGATGGGAGGGGTCGAGCAGTACTTC.

This clone was recorded once. The genes are TRBV18 and TRBJ2-1, with D hard to call. The V gene lost 4 bases and the J gene lost 3 bases, with 4 bases spanning the gap. The CDR3 contains 12 residues. The germline V gene encodes CDR1 KGHSH and CDR2 LQKENI. CDR3 amino acids: CASSHFYNEQFF. The DNA of the CDR3 is TGTGCCAGCTCACACTTCTACAATGAGCAGTTCTTC. The full variable domain, its missing parts supplied by reference TRBV18 and TRBJ2-1, is NAGVMQNPRHLVRRRGQEARLRCSPMKGHSHVYWYRQLPEEGLKFMVYLQKENIIDESGMPKERFSAEFPKEGPSILRIQQVVRGDSAAYFCASSHFYNEQFFGPGTRLTVL.

The V and J genes are TRBV6-1 and TRBJ1-2; perhaps TRBD1 as D (5 bases). The germline V gene has CDR1 MNHNS and CDR2 SASEGT. Deletions cut 6 bases from V and 7 bases from J, with 18 bases between. The CDR3 is made up of 14 amino acids. CDR3 sequence: CASRARQPALGYTF. The CDR3 DNA follows: TGTGCCAGCAGGGCCCGACAGCCGGCCCTTGGCTACACCTTC.

The rearrangement joins TRBV5-1 to TRBJ1-1, with TRBD1 matching 8 bases. Germline-derived CDR1 and CDR2 are SGHRS and YFSETQ. The CDR3 totals 18 residues. V lost 5 bases and J lost 5; bases outside the gene matches: 20. The CDR3 spells CASRSVRTGPLAGTEAFF. The CDR3 DNA reads as TGCGCCAGCAGGAGTGTAAGGACAGGGCCCCTGGCGGGAACTGAAGCTTTCTTT. Together with reference TRBV5-1 and TRBJ1-1, the CDR3 gives the full variable domain: KAGVTQTPRYLIKTRGQQVTLSCSPISGHRSVSWYQQTPGQGLQFLFEYFSETQRNKGNFPGRFSGRQFSNSRSEMNVSTLELGDSALYLCASRSVRTGPLAGTEAFFGQGTRLTVV.

Points on this clone: This specimen includes other DNA sequences encoding the same CDR3. V and J are TRBV27 and TRBJ2-7; D is possibly TRBD2 (5 bases). This CDR3 region has 12 residues. Germline V CDR1 and CDR2: MNHEY, SMNVEV (reference sequence). V gave up 3 bases and J gave up 4 bases, with 7 bases separating them. CDR3 loop: CASSFRGYEQYF. The CDR3 nucleotides are TGTGCCAGCAGTTTTAGAGGGTACGAGCAGTACTTC.

This sequence joins TRBV11-2 and TRBJ2-7, with a tentative D call TRBD2 (7 bases). The V gene's germline CDR1 is SGHAT and CDR2 FQNNGV. This CDR3 spans 17 amino acids. V shed 1 base and J shed 0 bases, with 16 bases lying between them. The CDR3 protein is CASSLAPTGGSSYEQYF. In nucleotides, the CDR3 is TGTGCCAGCAGCTTAGCGCCAACGGGGGGCAGCTCCTACGAGCAGTACTTC.

The chain carries TRBV5-1 and TRBJ1-6; 8 bases fit TRBD1. The V gene end was trimmed by 5 bases and the J gene end by 8 bases; junction bases not matched to a gene: 3. Germline loops: CDR1 SGHRS, CDR2 YFSETQ. The CDR3 spans 13 residues. CDR3 sequence (DNA): TGCGCCAGCAGTGCGACAGGGGATTCACCCCTCCACTTT. This encodes CASSATGDSPLHF. Together with reference TRBV5-1 and TRBJ1-6, the CDR3 gives the full variable domain: KAGVTQTPRYLIKTRGQQVTLSCSPISGHRSVSWYQQTPGQGLQFLFEYFSETQRNKGNFPGRFSGRQFSNSRSEMNVSTLELGDSALYLCASSATGDSPLHFGNGTRLTVT.

The V and J genes are TRBV5-4 and TRBJ2-1, with TRBD1 identical over 7 bases. The trim removed 2 bases at V and 0 bases at J, leaving 8 bases unmatched. Germline CDR1 SGHNT, CDR2 YYREEE (reference sequence). The CDR3 extends over 17 amino acids. CDR3 sequence (DNA): TGTGCCAGCAGCTTCCTGATGTCAGGGGGCTCCTACAATGAGCAGTTCTTC. Its protein product is CASSFLMSGGSYNEQFF.

The V call is TRBV28, the J call TRBJ1-5, with D unclear. This CDR3 comprises 11 residues. Trimming left V 6 bases short and J 7 bases short, with 7 bases between. Germline CDR1 and CDR2: MDHEN and SYDVKM. CDR3 coding DNA: TGTGCCAGCAGGCGGGTGCAGCCCCAGCATTTT. This translates into CASRRVQPQHF.

V gene TRBV19 combines with J gene TRBJ2-2; D perhaps matches TRBD1 (6 bases). Germline CDR1 reads LNHDA; CDR2 reads SQIVND (reference sequence). V gave up 7 bases and J gave up 3 bases, with 12 bases separating them. This CDR3 comprises 14 residues. This CDR3 reads CASTHRAYTGELFF. The CDR3 DNA sequence: TGTGCCAGTACCCACAGGGCCTACACCGGGGAGCTGTTTTTT. The full variable domain, its missing parts supplied by reference TRBV19 and TRBJ2-2, is DGGITQSPKYLFRKEGQNVTLSCEQNLNHDAMYWYRQDPGQGLRLIYYSQIVNDFQKGDIAEGYSVSREKKESFPLTVTSAQKNPTAFYLCASTHRAYTGELFFGEGSRLTVL.

The chain carries TRBV13 and TRBJ2-7; D remains ambiguous. V dropped 2 bases and J dropped 4 bases, with 6 bases sitting between them. CDR1 and CDR2 from the germline V gene are PRHDT and FYEKMQ (reference sequence). This CDR3 has 12 residues. In DNA form, the CDR3 reads TGTGCCAGCAGCTTATTCGGGTACGAGCAGTACTTC. Protein sequence: CASSLFGYEQYF.